These T cell receptor beta chains were read from a single sample in a study of CD8+ T cells in alopecia areata. Using immunoSEQ multiplex PCR, the repertoire was profiled, and TCRdb retains in-frame clones only, with some absent. The sample has about 180,000 clones, around 50% seen once. This specimen was CD4+ T cells sorted from blood, taken at week 0. The receptor source for this set is a human donor with alopecia areata. The CDR3 runs from the conserved cysteine through the conserved F or W.

j_call: TRBJ1-5
v_call: TRBV27
cdr3_aa: CASRTGNQPQHF

j_call: TRBJ2-2
v_call: TRBV30
cdr3_aa: CAWSVKRGYTGELFF

j_call: TRBJ1-2
v_call: TRBV30
cdr3_aa: CAWSLGPNGYTF

j_call: TRBJ1-5
v_call: TRBV6-1
cdr3_aa: CASSGFAPQFNQPQHF

j_call: TRBJ2-5
v_call: TRBV6-7
cdr3_aa: CASSYAKGMETQYF

j_call: TRBJ2-1
v_call: TRBV10-3
cdr3_aa: CATSDSGQGDRDEQFF

j_call: TRBJ1-4
v_call: TRBV29-1
cdr3_aa: CSARVSERGEKLFF

j_call: TRBJ2-7
v_call: TRBV29-1
cdr3_aa: CSASIGGSYEQYF

j_call: TRBJ2-3
v_call: TRBV10-1
cdr3_aa: CASSSTTDTQYF

j_call: TRBJ1-1
v_call: TRBV29-1
cdr3_aa: CSVVRRGSFSTEAFF

j_call: TRBJ1-6
v_call: TRBV29-1
cdr3_aa: CSAKEGNSPLHF

j_call: TRBJ1-5
v_call: TRBV10-3
cdr3_aa: CAISGTGDQPQHF

j_call: TRBJ2-7
v_call: TRBV27
cdr3_aa: CASSLSGRGREQYF

j_call: TRBJ2-7
v_call: TRBV2
cdr3_aa: CASRPGTSGTYEQYF

j_call: TRBJ2-3
v_call: TRBV5-1
cdr3_aa: CASSEGTSSASDTQYF

j_call: TRBJ1-1
v_call: TRBV7-9
cdr3_aa: CASSSWSPGGEAFF

j_call: TRBJ1-5
v_call: TRBV6-1
cdr3_aa: CASSEGQGWSIQPQHF

j_call: TRBJ1-1
v_call: TRBV30
cdr3_aa: CAWSNTEAFF

j_call: TRBJ2-1
v_call: TRBV4-1
cdr3_aa: CASSHPHRQGAYEQFF

j_call: TRBJ2-7
v_call: TRBV7-8
cdr3_aa: CASSPAASGVDYEQYF

j_call: TRBJ2-6
v_call: TRBV6-6
cdr3_aa: CASGAGANVLTF

j_call: TRBJ1-5
v_call: TRBV7-9
cdr3_aa: CASSPPTGQPQHF

j_call: TRBJ1-1
v_call: TRBV30
cdr3_aa: CARDRGMNTEAFF

j_call: TRBJ2-1
v_call: TRBV4-2
cdr3_aa: CASSQEVDSSYNEQFF